Each of the 25 T cell receptor beta chains below was sequenced from the same sample in a study of identical twins. TCRdb used MiXCR to reprocess the 5' RACE reads, holding one entry per CDR3 protein. Here the sample spans over 200,000 distinct CDR3 sequences, about 10% being singletons. The sequenced material came from memory T cells sorted from blood. These receptors were obtained from a man aged 50 to 59 in good health.

This clonotype has at least ten counts. This chain connects TRBV7-9 to TRBJ2-2, with 8 bases identical to TRBD2. Germline V gene lookup returns CDR1 SEHNR and CDR2 FQNEAQ (reference sequence). The CDR3 runs 15 residues. The V and J ends lost 5 bases and 0 bases, in that order; junction bases with no gene match: 2. DNA for the CDR3: TGTGCCAGCAGCCTTAGCGGGACGAACACCGGGGAGCTGTTTTTT. Translated: CASSLSGTNTGELFF.

The sample holds one count of this clonotype. The chain combines TRBV7-2 with TRBJ1-5; 8 positions agree with TRBD1. The V gene's germline CDR1 is SGHTA and CDR2 FQGNSA. V lost 5 bases, J lost 9 bases, and 6 bases stayed unmatched. The CDR3 spans 13 residues. CDR3 residues: CASSAGQARPQHF. As DNA, the CDR3 is TGTGCCAGCAGCGCGGGACAGGCCCGGCCCCAGCATTTT.

The rearrangement joins TRBV24-1 to TRBJ2-7; no clear D. Per germline, CDR1 KGHDR and CDR2 SFDVKD. V lost 9 bases, J lost 3 bases, and 8 bases lay in between. There are 11 residues in the CDR3. The CDR3 loop reads CATDELYEQYF. The CDR3, as DNA: TGTGCCACCGACGAACTCTACGAGCAGTACTTC.

The gene calls are TRBV3-1 and TRBJ1-2; D is possibly TRBD1 (5 bases). The ends were cut back, 3 bases at V and 0 bases at J, with 8 bases in the middle. Germline values: CDR1 LGHDT, CDR2 YNNKEL (reference sequence). The CDR3 has 14 amino acids. The DNA for the CDR3 is TGTGCCAGCAGCCAGGACACTTCTAACTATGGCTACACCTTC. Translated: CASSQDTSNYGYTF.

The chain combines TRBV5-6 with TRBJ1-3, with no clear D. Germline assignment: CDR1 SGHDT and CDR2 YYEEEE. V was shortened by 0 bases and J by 0 bases, with 7 bases between the two germline ends. This CDR3 contains 15 residues. The CDR3: CASSLAGVSGNTIYF. The CDR3 DNA reads as TGTGCCAGCAGCTTGGCCGGGGTCTCTGGAAACACCATATATTTT.

Ten or more counts support this clonotype. The CDR3 reads CASSARTGGGGYTF. CDR3 DNA sequence: TGTGCCAGCAGCGCCAGGACAGGGGGCGGTGGCTACACCTTC. The chain links TRBV7-6 to TRBJ1-2, with 11 bases that match TRBD1. The CDR3 runs to 14 residues. Germline V gene lookup returns CDR1 SGHVS and CDR2 FNYEAQ. Unmatched junction bases numbered 6, after V lost 5 bases and J lost 7 bases.

This clonotype was picked up many times. The genes are TRBV25-1 and TRBJ1-2; a weak D match, TRBD1 (5 bases). This CDR3 region has 13 residues. The germline V gene encodes CDR1 MGHDK and CDR2 SYGVNS. Trimming removed 0 bases at V and 8 bases at J, with 10 bases between. CDR3 protein: CASSEYEGPGYTF. CDR3 bases: TGTGCCAGCAGTGAATACGAGGGGCCCGGCTACACCTTC.

This clonotype was counted a few times. For the CDR3, the DNA is TGTGCCAGCAGTTACTTCGGGACAGGTATTCAGTACTTC. Amino acids: CASSYFGTGIQYF. This sequence joins TRBV6-2 or TRBV6-3 and TRBJ2-4; TRBD1 matches 8 bases. The germline V gene has CDR1 MNHEY and CDR2 SVGEGT. With V trimmed by 1 base and J by 10 bases, 3 bases remained unmatched. The CDR3 covers 13 residues.

This clonotype was observed at least ten times. The V call is TRBV5-1, the J call TRBJ2-3; D is unresolved. The germline gives CDR1 SGHRS, CDR2 YFSETQ. Trimming stripped 4 bases from V and 2 bases from J, with 8 bases between. This CDR3 is 13 amino acids long. The DNA for the CDR3 is TGCGCCAGCAGCACGACCTTCACAGATACGCAGTATTTT. Protein sequence: CASSTTFTDTQYF.

The V call is TRBV27, the J call TRBJ2-3; D not certain. Germline CDR1 reads MNHEY; CDR2 reads SMNVEV (reference sequence). CDR3 length equals 15 residues. The V end was cut by 2 bases, the J end by 5 bases, with 14 bases between. The CDR3 spells CASSLQDPTVDTQYF. The CDR3 DNA reads as TGTGCCAGCAGTTTACAGGACCCGACCGTAGATACGCAGTATTTT.

This clonotype has at least ten counts. The rearrangement uses TRBV6-2 or TRBV6-3 and TRBJ2-3; D is possibly TRBD2 (6 bases). CDR1 MNHEY and CDR2 SVGEGT come from the germline V gene. V gave up 5 bases and J gave up 3 bases, with 18 bases separating them. The CDR3 covers 16 residues. In nucleotides, the CDR3 is TGTGCCAGCAGTCCCCGGGGCGGGGTGCTAACAGATACGCAGTATTTT. Protein product: CASSPRGGVLTDTQYF.

Points on this clonotype: Given a much more abundant clone one base away, this may be a read error. The chain is built from TRBV6-1 and TRBJ1-1; tentatively, D is TRBD1 (5 bases). The CDR3 length is 13 residues. V lost 3 bases, J lost 10 bases, and 15 bases lay in between. Germline values: CDR1 MNHNS, CDR2 SASEGT. CDR3 protein: CASSDRGRGAAFF. CDR3 nucleotides: TGTGCCAGCAGTGACCGGGGACGGGGCGCAGCTTTCTTT.

This clonotype was counted at least ten times. This chain joins TRBV29-1 and TRBJ2-7, with D uncertain. In germline, CDR1 is SQVTM, CDR2 ANQGSEA. V was shortened by 4 bases and J by 0 bases, with 7 bases between the two germline ends. This CDR3 is built from 12 residues. DNA of the CDR3: TGCAGCGTTGGTACAGTCTCCTACGAGCAGTACTTC. This codes for CSVGTVSYEQYF.

This chain joins TRBV29-1 and TRBJ2-5, with TRBD2 matching over 12 bases. Losses at the gene ends were 6 bases for V and 6 bases for J; bases not matched to a gene: 5. Germline CDR1 is SQVTM and CDR2 is ANQGSEA. This CDR3 contains 13 residues. CDR3 coding DNA: TGCAGCGTCGCTAGCGGGAGGGCCCAGACCCAGTACTTC. It translates to CSVASGRAQTQYF.

This clonotype was recorded at least ten times. The gene calls are TRBV28 and TRBJ2-5; 12 bases align to TRBD2. This CDR3 comprises 21 residues. Germline lookup yields CDR1 MDHEN and CDR2 SYDVKM. The V segment lost 3 bases and the J segment 2 bases; nucleotides outside the gene matches: 19. CDR3 DNA: TGTGCCAGCAGTTTCCAATGGGGGTTGACTAGCGGGAGCTTAAGTCAAGAGACCCAGTACTTC. It is translated as CASSFQWGLTSGSLSQETQYF. The whole variable domain, filled in from reference TRBV28 and TRBJ2-5, reads DVKVTQSSRYLVKRTGEKVFLECVQDMDHENMFWYRQDPGLGLRLIYFSYDVKMKEKGDIPEGYSVSREKKERFSLILESASTNQTSMYLCASSFQWGLTSGSLSQETQYFGPGTRLLVL.

This clonotype was seen many times. The rearrangement joins TRBV7-2 to TRBJ1-3, with D possibly matching TRBD1 (6 bases). Germline V gives CDR1 SGHTA, CDR2 FQGNSA. The germline V and J ends were trimmed by 0 bases and 4 bases, with 13 bases remaining between them. The CDR3 spans 16 residues. The CDR3 loop is CASSLAPRGVGNTIYF. The DNA of the CDR3 is TGTGCCAGCAGCTTAGCGCCTAGGGGGGTAGGAAACACCATATATTTT.

This clonotype was detected many times. The chain recombines TRBV5-1 with TRBJ1-5; 8 positions agree with TRBD1. The CDR3 sequence is 14 residues long. The germline CDR1 and CDR2 sequences are SGHRS and YFSETQ. Trimming took 4 bases from V and 4 from J; bases not matched to a gene: 4. CDR3 sequence: CASSLGQENQPQHF. DNA for the CDR3: TGCGCCAGCAGCCTGGGACAGGAGAATCAGCCCCAGCATTTT.

The V call is TRBV28, the J call TRBJ1-2, with D perhaps matching TRBD1 (5 bases). This CDR3 is 13 amino acids long. Germline lookup yields CDR1 MDHEN and CDR2 SYDVKM. V shed 6 bases and J shed 3 bases, with 11 bases lying between them. The CDR3 here is CASSLDSYYGYTF. The DNA of the CDR3 is TGTGCCAGCAGCCTAGACAGCTACTATGGCTACACCTTC.

V is TRBV20-1 and J is TRBJ2-1; D is unresolved. The germline CDR1 and CDR2 sequences are DFQATT and SNEGSKA (reference sequence). Between the trimmed V and J ends, which lost 2 bases and 10 bases, there was a span of 9 bases. CDR3 length: 11 amino acids. CDR3 loop: CSARNHPEQFF. DNA for the CDR3: TGCAGTGCTAGAAACCATCCCGAGCAGTTCTTC.

This chain connects TRBV11-2 to TRBJ2-5; TRBD2 matches 8 bases. Losses at the gene ends were 2 bases for V and 5 bases for J; bases not matched to a gene: 16. This CDR3 has 18 residues. The V gene's germline CDR1 is SGHAT and CDR2 FQNNGV. CDR3 DNA sequence: TGTGCCAGCAGCTTAAAATTCTCGGTAGCGGGATGGGGTGAGACCCAGTACTTC. This translates into CASSLKFSVAGWGETQYF.

There are many counts of this clonotype. J is TRBJ2-3 and V is TRBV20-1; D gene unclear. Trimming removed 5 bases from V and 2 bases from J, with 11 bases in between. This CDR3 is built from 13 residues. Germline lookup yields CDR1 DFQATT and CDR2 SNEGSKA (reference sequence). CDR3 amino acids: CSAWAYTTDTQYF. The CDR3 DNA is TGCAGTGCTTGGGCCTATACCACAGATACGCAGTATTTT.

There are a few counts of this clonotype. V and J are TRBV9 and TRBJ2-5; D tentatively fits TRBD1 or TRBD2 (5 bases each). This CDR3 has 15 amino acids. Germline loops: CDR1 SGDLS, CDR2 YYNGEE. V gave up 0 bases and J gave up 4 bases, with 13 bases separating them. CDR3 residues: CASSVVGRAGETQYF. DNA of the CDR3: TGTGCCAGCAGCGTAGTGGGCAGGGCGGGAGAGACCCAGTACTTC.

This clonotype has only a few counts. This sequence joins TRBV7-8 and TRBJ2-3; weak D call: TRBD1 (6 bases). The CDR3 contains 15 residues. With 5 bases removed from V and 0 bases from J, the gap between germline ends came to 12 bases. CDR1 SGHVS and CDR2 FQNEAQ come from the germline V gene. The CDR3 reads CASSVQGESTDTQYF. CDR3 DNA sequence: TGTGCCAGCAGCGTACAGGGAGAGAGCACAGATACGCAGTATTTT.

This clonotype was counted a few times. The chain joins TRBV5-5 to TRBJ2-5; 10 positions match TRBD2. Unmatched junction bases numbered 12, after V lost 1 base and J lost 9 bases. The germline V gene has CDR1 SGHKS and CDR2 YYEKEE (reference sequence). The length of the CDR3 is 16 residues. CDR3 sequence (DNA): TGTGCCAGCAGCTTGAACCGGACTAGCGGCAGGACGGCCCAGTACTTC. Amino acids: CASSLNRTSGRTAQYF.

This clonotype was detected ten times or more. The rearrangement joins TRBV27 to TRBJ1-5, with D perhaps matching TRBD1 (6 bases). The length of the CDR3 is 15 residues. The ends were cut back, 3 bases at V and 6 bases at J, with 15 bases in the middle. Germline V gene lookup returns CDR1 MNHEY and CDR2 SMNVEV (reference sequence). This CDR3 is CASSLGHGKGQPQHF. The CDR3 DNA reads TGTGCCAGCAGTTTGGGACATGGAAAAGGTCAGCCCCAGCATTTT.